A single sample gave rise to the 18 T cell receptor beta chains below, sequenced in a study of control samples from healthy donors and cancer patients. The protocol was immunoSEQ multiplex PCR, while the TCRdb copy is restricted to in-frame clones and leaves out a portion. The data show 25,000 to 35,000 clones, roughly 91% seen once. The source material was PBMCs. These receptor sequences come from a man aged 50-59 years with lung cancer.

Only one count was recorded for this clone. This chain joins TRBV5-8 and TRBJ1-3; the match to TRBD1 covers 12 bases. The J segment lost 4 bases and the V segment lost 1 base, leaving 9 bases of the junction unmatched. The CDR3 sequence is 18 residues long. Germline CDR1 SGHTS, CDR2 YDEGEE. The chain's CDR3 is CASSLWGTGGTGGNTIYF. The CDR3 bases are TGTGCCAGCAGCTTGTGGGGGACAGGGGGCACTGGAGGAAACACCATATATTTT.

The rearrangement joins TRBV7-9 to TRBJ2-7; no clear D. V lost 5 bases and J 6 bases, leaving 20 bases between the germline ends. This CDR3 region has 15 residues. The germline V gene encodes CDR1 SEHNR and CDR2 FQNEAQ (reference sequence). In DNA, the CDR3 is TGTGCCAGCAGCCAACGAGACCCCCTCCGAGGCGAGCAGTACTTC. Translated: CASSQRDPLRGEQYF.

The chain links TRBV6-4 to TRBJ1-2, with TRBD1 as a possible D gene (6 bases). The CDR3 is 14 amino acids. V shed 0 bases and J shed 4 bases, with 9 bases lying between them. Germline lookup yields CDR1 MRHNA and CDR2 SNTAGT. CDR3 loop: CASSDSNRAYGYTF. DNA of the CDR3: TGTGCCAGCAGTGACTCGAACAGGGCCTATGGCTACACCTTC.

The chain links TRBV3-1 (or the pseudogene TRBV3-2) to TRBJ1-6; D is uncertain. The CDR3 has 14 amino acids. V was shortened by 1 base and J by 8 bases, with 9 bases between the two germline ends. Germline assignment: CDR1 LGHDT and CDR2 YNNKEL (reference sequence). The CDR3 loop reads CASSQAVRHSPLHF. The CDR3 DNA is TGTGCCAGCAGCCAAGCCGTCCGGCATTCACCCCTCCACTTT.

This clone was seen more than once but under ten times. The J gene is TRBJ2-5, the V gene TRBV3-1 (or the pseudogene TRBV3-2), with D possibly being TRBD1 (5 bases). This CDR3 is built from 12 residues. The V gene's germline CDR1 is LGHDT and CDR2 YNNKEL (reference sequence). Trimming shortened V by 3 bases and J by 5 bases, and 7 bases separated the two germline ends. CDR3 nucleotide sequence: TGTGCCAGCAGCCACAGGGTCGAGACCCAGTACTTC. Translation: CASSHRVETQYF.

The chain recombines TRBV3-1 (or the pseudogene TRBV3-2) with TRBJ1-1; 8 bases align to TRBD1. The CDR3 is 14 amino acids. V shed 10 bases and J 0 bases; nucleotides not matched to a gene: 7. Germline V gene sequence: CDR1 LGHDT, CDR2 YNNKEL (reference sequence). The CDR3 here is CATRDRPLNTEAFF. CDR3 nucleotide sequence: TGTGCCACCAGGGACAGGCCCTTGAACACTGAAGCTTTCTTT.

This clone occurred once. The rearrangement joins TRBV6-1 to TRBJ1-1, with D unclear. V lost 1 base, J lost 1 base, and 4 bases lay in between. Germline V CDR1 and CDR2: MNHNS, SASEGT. The CDR3 has 13 residues. The CDR3 sequence: CASSEGGNTEAFF. CDR3 bases: TGTGCCAGCAGTGAAGGGGGGAACACTGAAGCTTTCTTT.

The chain links TRBV7-9 to TRBJ1-3; no clear D gene. The length of the CDR3 is 16 residues. V was cut by 4 bases and J by 0 bases, with 13 bases left in between. Germline CDR1 reads SEHNR; CDR2 reads FQNEAQ (reference sequence). The CDR3 loop is CASSSATRNSGNTIYF. DNA of the CDR3: TGTGCCAGCAGCTCCGCCACACGGAACTCTGGAAACACCATATATTTT.

This chain uses TRBV6-2 or TRBV6-3 with TRBJ2-3; D is perhaps TRBD2 (6 bases). Germline values: CDR1 MNHEY, CDR2 SVGEGT. V dropped 3 bases and J dropped 0 bases, with 13 bases sitting between them. CDR3 length: 16 amino acids. In DNA, the CDR3 is TGTGCCAGCAGTTATCTACGGGGGTGGAGCACAGATACGCAGTATTTT. This codes for CASSYLRGWSTDTQYF.

The chain has TRBV29-1 and TRBJ1-1; D gene uncertain. The CDR3 sequence is 12 residues long. Trimming pared 7 bases from V and 6 bases from J, leaving 15 bases between. The germline CDR1 and CDR2 sequences are SQVTM and ANQGSEA. The CDR3 sequence: CSAGKDSPEAFF. The DNA of the CDR3 is TGCAGCGCCGGGAAAGACTCCCCTGAAGCTTTCTTT.

This chain connects TRBV18 to TRBJ2-1, with D maybe TRBD1 (6 bases). The CDR3 loop spans 15 amino acids. Germline-derived CDR1 and CDR2 are KGHSH and LQKENI. Trimming took 4 bases from V and 0 from J, leaving 10 bases between them. In nucleotides, the CDR3 is TGTGCCAGCTCACGGGGGACACCCTCCTACAATGAGCAGTTCTTC. Encoded protein: CASSRGTPSYNEQFF. Complete variable domain (other parts from reference TRBV18 and TRBJ2-1): NAGVMQNPRHLVRRRGQEARLRCSPMKGHSHVYWYRQLPEEGLKFMVYLQKENIIDESGMPKERFSAEFPKEGPSILRIQQVVRGDSAAYFCASSRGTPSYNEQFFGPGTRLTVL.

The CDR3 region has the DNA TGTGCCAGCAGGGACAGGGGGCACCACGAGCAGTACTTC. Its translation: CASRDRGHHEQYF. This rearrangement joins TRBV6-5 to TRBJ2-7; TRBD1 matches at 11 bases. The CDR3 loop spans 13 amino acids. V lost 6 bases, J lost 5 bases, and 3 bases stayed unmatched. Germline V gives CDR1 MNHEY, CDR2 SVGAGI.

The rearrangement links TRBV2 to TRBJ1-2; no clear D gene. The CDR3 contains 14 residues. With 5 bases removed from V and 0 bases from J, the gap between germline ends came to 10 bases. Germline CDR1 is SNHLY and CDR2 is FYNNEI. The CDR3 loop is CASSLGSSNYGYTF. The CDR3 nucleotides read TGTGCCAGCAGTCTGGGGAGTTCTAACTATGGCTACACCTTC.

On this clone itself: At one end the junction does not follow the germline gene, possibly because of a read error. V usage is TRBV5-1 and J usage is TRBJ2-2; 10 nucleotides align to TRBD1. The CDR3 loop spans 15 amino acids. Germline V CDR1 and CDR2: SGHRS, YFSETQ. CDR3 amino acids: CASSLDRGRTGELFF. In nucleotides, the CDR3 is TGCGCCAGCAGTTTGGACAGGGGGAGAACCGGGGAGCTGTTTTTT.

J is TRBJ1-1 and V is TRBV29-1; D perhaps matches TRBD1 (6 bases). Trimming took off 7 bases at V and 1 base at J, with 13 bases between the two ends. Germline V gives CDR1 SQVTM, CDR2 ANQGSEA. This CDR3 region has 13 residues. This CDR3 reads CSALGGGNTEAFF. DNA of the CDR3: TGCAGCGCTCTAGGGGGGGGGAACACTGAAGCTTTCTTT.

This clone was seen a handful of times. The genes are TRBV7-8 and TRBJ1-2; D is undetermined. The CDR3 spans 16 residues. Germline values: CDR1 SGHVS, CDR2 FQNEAQ. Trimming stripped 1 base from V and 4 bases from J, with 16 bases between. In DNA, the CDR3 is TGTGCCAGCAGCTTAGTAATATTGGACGGAGTCTATGGCTACACCTTC. The encoded protein is CASSLVILDGVYGYTF.

The rearrangement joins TRBV6-5 to TRBJ1-1; D is unresolved. CDR1 is MNHEY and CDR2 is SVGAGI in the germline V gene. V was cut by 2 bases and J by 9 bases, with 22 bases left in between. There are 16 residues in the CDR3. CDR3 in amino acids: CASSYGSGVESKKAFF. The CDR3 DNA reads TGTGCCAGCAGTTACGGGTCGGGCGTAGAAAGCAAGAAAGCTTTCTTT.

The chain carries TRBV29-1 and TRBJ2-5, with TRBD1 matching 9 bases. This CDR3 spans 14 amino acids. CDR1 is SQVTM, CDR2 ANQGSEA, per germline. V lost 1 base, J lost 5 bases, and 5 bases stayed unmatched. Here the CDR3 DNA reads TGCAGCGTTGAAGCAACAGGGGGCTGGGAGACCCAGTACTTC. Encoded protein: CSVEATGGWETQYF.